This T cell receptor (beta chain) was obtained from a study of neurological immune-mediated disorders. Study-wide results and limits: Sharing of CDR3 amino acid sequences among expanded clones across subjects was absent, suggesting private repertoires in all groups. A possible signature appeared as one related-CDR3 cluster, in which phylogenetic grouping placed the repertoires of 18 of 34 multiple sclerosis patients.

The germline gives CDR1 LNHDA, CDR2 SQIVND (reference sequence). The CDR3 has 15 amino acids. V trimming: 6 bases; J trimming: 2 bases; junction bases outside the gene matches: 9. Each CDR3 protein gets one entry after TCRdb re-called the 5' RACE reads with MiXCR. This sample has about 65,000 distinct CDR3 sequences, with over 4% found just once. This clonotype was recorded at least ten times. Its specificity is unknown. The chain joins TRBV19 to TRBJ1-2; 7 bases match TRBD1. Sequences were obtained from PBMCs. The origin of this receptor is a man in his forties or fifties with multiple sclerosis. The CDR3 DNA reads TGTGCCAGTAGCTCGAGAGGGACAGTCAACTATGGCTACACCTTC. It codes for CASSSRGTVNYGYTF. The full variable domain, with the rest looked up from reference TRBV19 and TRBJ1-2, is DGGITQSPKYLFRKEGQNVTLSCEQNLNHDAMYWYRQDPGQGLRLIYYSQIVNDFQKGDIAEGYSVSREKKESFPLTVTSAQKNPTAFYLCASSSRGTVNYGYTFGSGTRLTVV.